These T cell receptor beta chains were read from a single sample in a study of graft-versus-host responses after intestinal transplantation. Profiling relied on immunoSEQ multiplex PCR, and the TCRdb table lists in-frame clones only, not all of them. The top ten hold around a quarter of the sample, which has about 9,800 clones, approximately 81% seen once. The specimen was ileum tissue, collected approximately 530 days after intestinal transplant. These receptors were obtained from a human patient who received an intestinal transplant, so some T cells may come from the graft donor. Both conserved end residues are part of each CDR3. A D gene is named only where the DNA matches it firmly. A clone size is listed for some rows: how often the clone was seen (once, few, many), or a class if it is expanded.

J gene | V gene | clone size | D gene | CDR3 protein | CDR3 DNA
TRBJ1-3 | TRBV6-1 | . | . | CASRTARSTIYF | TGTGCCAGCCGGACAGCACGGAGCACCATATATTTT
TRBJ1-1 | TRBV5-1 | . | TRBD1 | CASFLGQGNTEAFF | TGCGCCAGCTTCCTGGGACAGGGGAACACTGAAGCTTTCTTT
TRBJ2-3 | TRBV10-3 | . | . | CAISELGGPKPDTQYF | TGTGCCATCAGTGAGCTTGGGGGCCCTAAACCAGATACGCAGTATTTT
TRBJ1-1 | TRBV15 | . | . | CATSRDQGIARGTEAFF | TGTGCCACCAGCAGAGATCAAGGGATTGCGCGGGGAACTGAAGCTTTCTTT
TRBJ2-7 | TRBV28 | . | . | CASSLFRQGGEQYF | TGTGCCAGCAGTTTGTTTCGACAGGGAGGCGAGCAGTACTTC
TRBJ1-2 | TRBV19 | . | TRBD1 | CASSPDRDYGYTF | TGTGCCAGTAGCCCGGACAGGGACTATGGCTACACCTTC
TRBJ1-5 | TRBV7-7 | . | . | CASGHQPQHF | TGTGCCAGCGGCCATCAGCCCCAGCATTTT
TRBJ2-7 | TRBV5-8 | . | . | CASSPEPLPTYEQYF | TGTGCCAGCAGCCCGGAGCCGCTGCCCACCTACGAGCAGTACTTC
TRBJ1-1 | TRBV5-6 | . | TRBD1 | CASSPFWDRKNAEAFF | TGTGCCAGCAGCCCTTTTTGGGACAGAAAGAACGCCGAAGCTTTCTTT
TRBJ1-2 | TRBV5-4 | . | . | CASSLPIKSGGYTF | TGTGCCAGCAGCTTGCCAATTAAGAGTGGTGGCTACACCTTC
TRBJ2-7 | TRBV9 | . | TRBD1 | CASSVGDSLYEQYF | TGTGCCAGCAGCGTAGGGGACAGCCTTTACGAGCAGTACTTC
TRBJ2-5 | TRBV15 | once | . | CATSRGQREETQYF | TGTGCCACCAGCAGAGGGCAGCGAGAAGAGACCCAGTACTTC
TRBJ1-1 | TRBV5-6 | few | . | CASSPGGGIAEAFF | TGTGCCAGCAGCCCCGGTGGGGGGATCGCTGAAGCTTTCTTT
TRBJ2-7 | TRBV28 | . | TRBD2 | CASSLPSGSPVHYEQYF | TGTGCCAGCAGTTTGCCTAGCGGGAGCCCCGTCCACTACGAGCAGTACTTC
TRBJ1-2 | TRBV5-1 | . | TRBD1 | CASSLAPTGDYGYTF | TGCGCCAGCAGCTTGGCCCCCACAGGGGATTATGGCTACACCTTC
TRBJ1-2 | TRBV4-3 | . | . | CASSPGTPAHYGYTF | TGCGCCAGCAGCCCCGGGACCCCGGCACACTATGGCTACACCTTC
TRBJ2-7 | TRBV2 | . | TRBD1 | CASSEGTGYEQYF | TGTGCCAGCAGTGAAGGGACAGGTTACGAGCAGTACTTC
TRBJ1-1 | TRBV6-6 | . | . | CASRYPQLNTEAFF | TGTGCCAGCAGATATCCCCAGCTGAACACTGAAGCTTTCTTT
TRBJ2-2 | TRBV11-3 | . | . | CASSLDTGELFF | TGTGCCAGCAGCTTAGATACCGGGGAGCTGTTTTTT
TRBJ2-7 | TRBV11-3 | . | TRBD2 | CASSTGGGYEQYF | TGTGCCAGCAGCACGGGGGGTGGATACGAGCAGTACTTC
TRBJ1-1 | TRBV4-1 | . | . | CASSQGVGNTEAFF | TGCGCCAGCAGCCAAGGTGTAGGCAACACTGAAGCTTTCTTT
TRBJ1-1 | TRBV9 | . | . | CASSVRVDTEAFF | TGTGCCAGCAGCGTACGGGTCGACACTGAAGCTTTCTTT
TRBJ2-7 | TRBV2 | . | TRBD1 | CASSEDRGTYEQYF | TGTGCCAGCAGTGAGGACAGGGGAACCTACGAGCAGTACTTC
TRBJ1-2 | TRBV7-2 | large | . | CASRLNYGYTF | TGTGCCAGCAGATTGAACTATGGCTACACCTTC
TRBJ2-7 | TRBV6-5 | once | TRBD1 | CASSRQGRQYF | TGTGCCAGCAGTAGACAGGGACGGCAGTACTTC
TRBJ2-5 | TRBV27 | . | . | CASGRTQETQYF | TGTGCCAGCGGCCGGACACAAGAGACCCAGTACTTC
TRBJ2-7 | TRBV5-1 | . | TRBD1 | CASSLGQGAVSSYEQYF | TGCGCCAGCAGCTTGGGGCAGGGGGCCGTTAGCTCCTACGAGCAGTACTTC
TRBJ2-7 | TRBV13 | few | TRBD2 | CASSLGSRGTSGYEQYF | TGTGCCAGCAGCTTAGGCAGTAGGGGGACTAGCGGGTACGAGCAGTACTTC
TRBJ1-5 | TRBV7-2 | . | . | CASSFGTRFSNQPQHF | TGTGCCAGCAGCTTCGGGACAAGATTTAGCAATCAGCCCCAGCATTTT
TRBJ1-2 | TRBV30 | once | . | CAWSVGQFYGYTF | TGTGCCTGGAGTGTAGGCCAGTTCTATGGCTACACCTTC
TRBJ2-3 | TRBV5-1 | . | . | CASSLAGSAGTDTQYF | TGCGCCAGCAGCTTGGCGGGCAGTGCGGGTACAGATACGCAGTATTTT
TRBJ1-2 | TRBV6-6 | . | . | CASSSLTGPGGYTF | TGTGCCAGCAGCAGCCTAACAGGTCCCGGTGGCTACACCTTC
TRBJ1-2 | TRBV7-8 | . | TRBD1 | CASSLADRNYGYTF | TGTGCCAGCAGCTTAGCGGACAGGAACTATGGCTACACCTTC
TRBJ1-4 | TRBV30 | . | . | CAWSTGEKLFF | TGTGCCTGGAGTACGGGGGAAAAACTGTTTTTT
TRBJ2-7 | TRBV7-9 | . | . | CASSLRIFDEQYF | TGTGCCAGCAGCTTACGTATCTTCGACGAGCAGTACTTC
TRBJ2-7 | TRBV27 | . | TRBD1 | CASSLSIQGDTYEQYF | TGTGCCAGCAGTTTATCGATTCAGGGGGACACCTACGAGCAGTACTTC
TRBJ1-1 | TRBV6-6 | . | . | CASFLDGLNTEAFF | TGTGCCAGCTTCTTGGACGGATTGAACACTGAAGCTTTCTTT
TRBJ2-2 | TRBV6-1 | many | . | CASSAPPDTTGELFF | TGTGCCAGCAGTGCGCCCCCGGACACGACCGGGGAGCTGTTTTTT